A single sample is the source of the 10 T cell receptor beta chains below, sequenced in a study of blood T cell repertoires in COVID-19. Only in-frame clones appear in the TCRdb table, and some are missing; sequencing was by immunoSEQ multiplex PCR. The top ten clones hold over 9.5% of a sample with 150,000 to 200,000 clones, approximately 83% of them seen once. Sequenced sample: peripheral blood. All receptors derive from a human donor with active or convalescent COVID-19. The donor label of this sample is uncertain.

This clone occurred a few times. This rearrangement joins TRBV4-1 to TRBJ2-5; D may be TRBD2 (7 bases). Germline V CDR1 and CDR2: MGHRA, YSYEKL. The CDR3 is made up of 15 amino acids. The ends were cut back, 0 bases at V and 4 bases at J, with 12 bases in the middle. CDR3 in amino acids: CASSQESGGGETQYF. CDR3 nucleotide sequence: TGCGCCAGCAGCCAAGAATCGGGGGGCGGAGAGACCCAGTACTTC.

This chain uses TRBV2 with TRBJ2-3; 10 positions agree with TRBD2. The junction had 5 bases not matched to a gene; V was cut back by 5 bases and J by 9 bases. The CDR3 runs 13 residues. Germline-derived CDR1 and CDR2 are SNHLY and FYNNEI. The CDR3 spells CASSQRGLATQYF. The CDR3 bases are TGTGCCAGCAGTCAAAGGGGACTAGCGACGCAGTATTTT.

The rearrangement uses TRBV9 and TRBJ2-1; TRBD2 matches at 9 bases. V lost 4 bases to trimming and J lost 5 bases; unmatched junction nucleotides: 7. Per germline, CDR1 SGDLS and CDR2 YYNGEE. The CDR3 contains 15 residues. The CDR3 reads CASSQGLAGNNEQFF. CDR3 DNA: TGTGCCAGCAGCCAAGGGCTAGCGGGAAACAATGAGCAGTTCTTC.

This rearrangement joins TRBV20-1 to TRBJ2-2, with D maybe TRBD2 (5 bases). Trimming shortened V by 3 bases and J by 4 bases, and 12 bases separated the two germline ends. The CDR3 is made up of 14 amino acids. Per germline, CDR1 DFQATT and CDR2 SNEGSKA (reference sequence). In nucleotides, the CDR3 is TGCAGTGCTAGTACCGGGGTGGGCACCGGGGAGCTGTTTTTT. Residues: CSASTGVGTGELFF.

This chain connects TRBV9 to TRBJ2-2, with TRBD2 matching 9 bases. Germline V gives CDR1 SGDLS, CDR2 YYNGEE. This CDR3 comprises 18 residues. V was clipped by 3 bases and J by 0 bases; unmatched bases: 9. Here the CDR3 reads CASSGFAGGLANTGELFF. The CDR3 DNA reads TGTGCCAGCAGCGGGTTTGCGGGGGGGCTCGCGAACACCGGGGAGCTGTTTTTT.

The chain carries TRBV2 and TRBJ1-5; perhaps TRBD1 as D (5 bases). There are 15 residues in the CDR3. CDR1 SNHLY and CDR2 FYNNEI come from the germline V gene. V was cut by 7 bases and J by 4 bases, with 17 bases left in between. CDR3: CASTVRGGWNQPQHF. The CDR3 bases are TGTGCCAGCACTGTACGGGGGGGATGGAATCAGCCCCAGCATTTT.

Comment on this clone: A read error may produce the germline difference seen at one junction end. This sequence joins TRBV7-7 and TRBJ2-7, with 9 bases lining up with TRBD1. The germline gives CDR1 SSHAT, CDR2 FNYEAQ (reference sequence). The CDR3 totals 15 residues. CDR3 protein: CASSPRTGETYEQYF. CDR3 sequence (DNA): TGTGCTAGCAGCCCCCGGACAGGGGAAACCTACGAGCAGTACTTC.

This chain uses TRBV2 with TRBJ2-1; D call uncertain. This CDR3 has 15 amino acids. V was pared by 2 bases and J by 2 bases, with 10 bases between. Germline CDR1 SNHLY, CDR2 FYNNEI. Here the CDR3 reads CASSEQVSTYNEQFF. The CDR3 DNA sequence: TGTGCCAGCAGTGAACAGGTTTCAACCTACAATGAGCAGTTCTTC.

This clone was counted only a few times. This chain uses TRBV19 with TRBJ1-5; perhaps TRBD1 as D (5 bases). The CDR3 covers 15 residues. Germline V gene sequence: CDR1 LNHDA, CDR2 SQIVND (reference sequence). Deletions cut 3 bases from V and 4 bases from J, with 13 bases between. CDR3 nucleotide sequence: TGTGCCAGTAGTATCACCGGGGGGGGGAATCAGCCCCAGCATTTT. Amino acids: CASSITGGGNQPQHF.

This chain connects TRBV7-9 to TRBJ1-5; 9 nucleotides match TRBD1. Germline V gives CDR1 SEHNR, CDR2 FQNEAQ (reference sequence). The CDR3 is 14 amino acids. Trimming at V came to 5 bases and at J to 4 bases, leaving 3 bases not matched to a gene. CDR3 sequence reads: CASSPTGGNQPQHF. CDR3 DNA sequence: TGTGCCAGCAGCCCGACAGGGGGGAATCAGCCCCAGCATTTT.